The 20 T cell receptor beta chains reported below all come from one sample, sequenced in a study of blood T cell repertoires in COVID-19. Profiled with immunoSEQ multiplex PCR; TCRdb holds only in-frame clones, not every one. The sample contains about 230,000 clones, over 70% of which appear only once. Material for sequencing was peripheral blood. All receptors come from a woman of 80 years or more with acute or convalescent COVID-19.

The J gene is TRBJ2-2, the V gene TRBV3-1 (or the pseudogene TRBV3-2), with D possibly TRBD2 on 6 matching bases. The CDR3 extends over 16 amino acids. Germline V lookup: CDR1 LGHDT, CDR2 YNNKEL (reference sequence). V shed 0 bases and J shed 5 bases, with 13 bases lying between them. The CDR3 loop is CASSQDRGIRTGELFF. The CDR3 DNA reads as TGTGCCAGCAGCCAAGATCGGGGGATAAGGACCGGGGAGCTGTTTTTT.

This chain joins TRBV4-1 and TRBJ1-4; unclear D gene. Germline-derived CDR1 and CDR2 are MGHRA and YSYEKL. Trimming pared 0 bases from V and 2 bases from J, leaving 10 bases between. The CDR3 covers 16 residues. DNA of the CDR3: TGCGCCAGCAGCCAAGATATGGGCACGACTAATGAAAAACTGTTTTTT. Its translation: CASSQDMGTTNEKLFF.

The J gene is TRBJ1-2, the V gene TRBV10-1; D might be TRBD1 (6 bases). Per the germline V gene, CDR1 is WNHNN and CDR2 is SYGVQD (reference sequence). The CDR3 covers 16 residues. V lost 7 bases and J lost 3, with 21 bases in between. In DNA form, the CDR3 reads TGCGCCAGCACCTCCGGAGACAGGACGGGACACTATGGCTACACCTTC. It specifies CASTSGDRTGHYGYTF.

V usage is TRBV7-6 and J usage is TRBJ2-2; tentative D call: TRBD1 (6 bases). Trimming cost V 5 bases and J 5 bases, with 18 bases left between them. Looked up from germline, CDR1 is SGHVS and CDR2 is FNYEAQ. CDR3 length: 16 amino acids. Here the CDR3 DNA reads TGTGCCAGCAGCCCCCGGGACATAGGGAGTACCGGGGAGCTGTTTTTT. Amino acids: CASSPRDIGSTGELFF.

The chain combines TRBV7-9 with TRBJ1-3, with D hard to call. V was trimmed by 5 bases and J by 3 bases, leaving 5 bases between them. The CDR3 has 12 residues. CDR1 SEHNR and CDR2 FQNEAQ come from the germline V gene (reference sequence). In DNA, the CDR3 is TGTGCCAGCAGCCAGGATGGAAACACCATATATTTT. This translates into CASSQDGNTIYF. The full variable domain, rest sourced from reference TRBV7-9 and TRBJ1-3, is DTGVSQNPRHKITKRGQNVTFRCDPISEHNRLYWYRQTLGQGPEFLTYFQNEAQLEKSRLLSDRFSAERPKGSFSTLEIQRTEQGDSAMYLCASSQDGNTIYFGEGSWLTVV.

The chain has TRBV5-8 and TRBJ1-4, with 7 bases aligning to TRBD1. V gave up 4 bases and J gave up 7 bases; unmatched junction bases: 13. CDR1 is SGHTS, CDR2 YDEGEE, per germline. The CDR3 has 16 amino acids. CDR3 amino acids: CASSRGTAPSPEKLFF. The CDR3, as DNA: TGTGCCAGCAGCAGGGGGACAGCTCCTTCCCCTGAAAAACTGTTTTTT.

This sequence joins TRBV19 and TRBJ1-5; 8 positions match TRBD1. This CDR3 is 15 amino acids long. Trimming removed 1 base from V and 3 bases from J; junction bases left unmatched: 2. Germline-derived CDR1 and CDR2 are LNHDA and SQIVND (reference sequence). Here the CDR3 reads CASSIGTGFNQPQHF. The CDR3 DNA sequence: TGTGCCAGTAGTATAGGGACAGGGTTCAATCAGCCCCAGCATTTT. Full variable domain (outside the CDR3, taken from reference TRBV19 and TRBJ1-5): DGGITQSPKYLFRKEGQNVTLSCEQNLNHDAMYWYRQDPGQGLRLIYYSQIVNDFQKGDIAEGYSVSREKKESFPLTVTSAQKNPTAFYLCASSIGTGFNQPQHFGDGTRLSIL.

DNA for the CDR3: TGCGCCAGCAGCTTGGACTTCCGGGACAATCAGTTCTTC. Protein product: CASSLDFRDNQFF. V and J are TRBV5-1 and TRBJ2-1; a possible D gene is TRBD1 (6 bases). This CDR3 contains 13 residues. With 0 bases removed from V and 13 bases from J, the gap between germline ends came to 14 bases. Germline V lookup: CDR1 SGHRS, CDR2 YFSETQ.

V gene TRBV7-9 combines with J gene TRBJ1-4; 7 bases align to TRBD1. The germline CDR1 and CDR2 sequences are SEHNR and FQNEAQ (reference sequence). CDR3 length: 13 amino acids. After removal of 5 bases from V and 5 bases from J, the junction contained 2 bases not matched to a gene. The CDR3 is CASSKQGNEKLFF. The CDR3 region has the DNA TGTGCCAGCAGCAAACAGGGGAATGAAAAACTGTTTTTT.

J is TRBJ2-4 and V is TRBV19; 9 bases match TRBD1. The CDR3 runs to 13 residues. V dropped 5 bases and J dropped 9; count of bases not matched to a gene: 5. Germline V CDR1 and CDR2: LNHDA, SQIVND (reference sequence). The CDR3 sequence: CASSARQGGIQYF. The DNA of the CDR3 is TGTGCCAGTAGTGCCAGACAGGGGGGCATTCAGTACTTC.

This chain links TRBV7-9 with TRBJ2-7; 11 bases line up with TRBD2. The trim removed 2 bases at V and 7 bases at J, leaving 13 bases unmatched. Germline values: CDR1 SEHNR, CDR2 FQNEAQ (reference sequence). The CDR3 length is 17 residues. For the CDR3, the DNA is TGTGCCAGCAGCTTACCCCGGTTTAGCGGGGGGGCGGAGGAGCAGTACTTC. This encodes CASSLPRFSGGAEEQYF. Full variable domain (outside the CDR3, taken from reference TRBV7-9 and TRBJ2-7): DTGVSQNPRHKITKRGQNVTFRCDPISEHNRLYWYRQTLGQGPEFLTYFQNEAQLEKSRLLSDRFSAERPKGSFSTLEIQRTEQGDSAMYLCASSLPRFSGGAEEQYFGPGTRLTVT.

The V gene is TRBV6-5, the J gene TRBJ2-7; a weak D match, TRBD2 (5 bases). Trimming took 6 bases from V and 0 from J, leaving 9 bases between them. Per the germline V gene, CDR1 is MNHEY and CDR2 is SVGAGI. The CDR3 has 13 amino acids. CDR3 sequence (DNA): TGTGCCAGCAGGATTGGGAGCTCCTACGAGCAGTACTTC. Protein sequence: CASRIGSSYEQYF.

The chain couples TRBV6-6 to TRBJ2-6; TRBD2 agrees at 12 bases. This CDR3 is 18 amino acids long. CDR1 and CDR2 (germline): MNHNY, SVGAGI (reference sequence). The V gene end was trimmed by 5 bases and the J gene end by 1 base; junction bases not matched to a gene: 6. The CDR3 reads CASSRGLAGISGANVLTF. CDR3 DNA: TGTGCCAGCAGTCGGGGACTAGCGGGTATTTCTGGGGCCAACGTCCTGACTTTC.

As concerns this clone: This same CDR3 is encoded by further DNA sequences in the sample. The CDR3 loop is CASSLVSGSYEQYF. The CDR3 region has the DNA TGTGCCAGTTCTTTGGTCTCAGGGTCCTACGAGCAGTACTTC. The chain combines TRBV27 with TRBJ2-7; D may be TRBD1 (5 bases). The CDR3 is made up of 14 amino acids. Trimming left V 9 bases short and J 1 base short, with 16 bases between. Germline-derived CDR1 and CDR2 are MNHEY and SMNVEV (reference sequence).

This chain uses TRBV19 with TRBJ2-7; the match to TRBD1 covers 11 bases. CDR1 is LNHDA, CDR2 SQIVND, per germline (reference sequence). CDR3 length: 17 amino acids. Trimming took 5 bases from V and 5 from J; bases not matched to a gene: 14. CDR3 residues: CASSPRGDRGFENEQYF. CDR3 coding DNA: TGTGCCAGTAGTCCCAGAGGGGACAGGGGGTTTGAGAACGAGCAGTACTTC. Drawing the rest from reference TRBV19 and TRBJ2-7, the complete variable domain is DGGITQSPKYLFRKEGQNVTLSCEQNLNHDAMYWYRQDPGQGLRLIYYSQIVNDFQKGDIAEGYSVSREKKESFPLTVTSAQKNPTAFYLCASSPRGDRGFENEQYFGPGTRLTVT.

This clone was counted at least ten times. V usage is TRBV2 and J usage is TRBJ1-5; 8 bases are shared with TRBD1. The germline V gene encodes CDR1 SNHLY and CDR2 FYNNEI. This CDR3 contains 16 residues. With 6 bases clipped from V and 0 bases from J, the junction kept 7 bases outside the gene matches. The CDR3 loop reads CASSDDRGYSNQPQHF. As DNA, the CDR3 is TGTGCCAGCAGCGATGACAGGGGCTATAGCAATCAGCCCCAGCATTTT.

The J gene is TRBJ1-1, the V gene TRBV2, with 7 bases identical to TRBD1. Germline values: CDR1 SNHLY, CDR2 FYNNEI. V lost 6 bases and J lost 0; bases outside the gene matches: 7. The CDR3 spans 15 residues. In nucleotides, the CDR3 is TGTGCCAGCAGAAGGGGGCAGGGGGTGAACACTGAAGCTTTCTTT. This encodes CASRRGQGVNTEAFF.

This sequence joins TRBV18 and TRBJ2-2, with 12 bases aligning to TRBD1. Per germline, CDR1 KGHSH and CDR2 LQKENI. CDR3 length: 16 residues. With V trimmed by 7 bases and J by 5 bases, 8 bases remained unmatched. The CDR3 DNA is TGTGCCAGCTACCCTGGGACAGGGGGCGCGACCGGGGAGCTGTTTTTT. This encodes CASYPGTGGATGELFF.

This clone has just a few counts. The chain joins TRBV19 to TRBJ1-5; TRBD1 might be the D (5 bases). V was shortened by 4 bases and J by 9 bases, with 16 bases between the two germline ends. The CDR3 is 14 residues long. Germline V CDR1 and CDR2: LNHDA, SQIVND (reference sequence). The CDR3 DNA follows: TGTGCCAGTAGTACCGAAATGACAGTCGGGCCCCAGCATTTT. The encoded protein is CASSTEMTVGPQHF.

V gene TRBV7-9 combines with J gene TRBJ2-5; D unresolved. Trimming cost V 2 bases and J 5 bases, with 6 bases left between them. This CDR3 is 12 amino acids long. Per the germline V gene, CDR1 is SEHNR and CDR2 is FQNEAQ (reference sequence). CDR3 protein: CASSLSLETQYF. For the CDR3, the DNA is TGTGCCAGCAGCTTAAGCTTGGAGACCCAGTACTTC.